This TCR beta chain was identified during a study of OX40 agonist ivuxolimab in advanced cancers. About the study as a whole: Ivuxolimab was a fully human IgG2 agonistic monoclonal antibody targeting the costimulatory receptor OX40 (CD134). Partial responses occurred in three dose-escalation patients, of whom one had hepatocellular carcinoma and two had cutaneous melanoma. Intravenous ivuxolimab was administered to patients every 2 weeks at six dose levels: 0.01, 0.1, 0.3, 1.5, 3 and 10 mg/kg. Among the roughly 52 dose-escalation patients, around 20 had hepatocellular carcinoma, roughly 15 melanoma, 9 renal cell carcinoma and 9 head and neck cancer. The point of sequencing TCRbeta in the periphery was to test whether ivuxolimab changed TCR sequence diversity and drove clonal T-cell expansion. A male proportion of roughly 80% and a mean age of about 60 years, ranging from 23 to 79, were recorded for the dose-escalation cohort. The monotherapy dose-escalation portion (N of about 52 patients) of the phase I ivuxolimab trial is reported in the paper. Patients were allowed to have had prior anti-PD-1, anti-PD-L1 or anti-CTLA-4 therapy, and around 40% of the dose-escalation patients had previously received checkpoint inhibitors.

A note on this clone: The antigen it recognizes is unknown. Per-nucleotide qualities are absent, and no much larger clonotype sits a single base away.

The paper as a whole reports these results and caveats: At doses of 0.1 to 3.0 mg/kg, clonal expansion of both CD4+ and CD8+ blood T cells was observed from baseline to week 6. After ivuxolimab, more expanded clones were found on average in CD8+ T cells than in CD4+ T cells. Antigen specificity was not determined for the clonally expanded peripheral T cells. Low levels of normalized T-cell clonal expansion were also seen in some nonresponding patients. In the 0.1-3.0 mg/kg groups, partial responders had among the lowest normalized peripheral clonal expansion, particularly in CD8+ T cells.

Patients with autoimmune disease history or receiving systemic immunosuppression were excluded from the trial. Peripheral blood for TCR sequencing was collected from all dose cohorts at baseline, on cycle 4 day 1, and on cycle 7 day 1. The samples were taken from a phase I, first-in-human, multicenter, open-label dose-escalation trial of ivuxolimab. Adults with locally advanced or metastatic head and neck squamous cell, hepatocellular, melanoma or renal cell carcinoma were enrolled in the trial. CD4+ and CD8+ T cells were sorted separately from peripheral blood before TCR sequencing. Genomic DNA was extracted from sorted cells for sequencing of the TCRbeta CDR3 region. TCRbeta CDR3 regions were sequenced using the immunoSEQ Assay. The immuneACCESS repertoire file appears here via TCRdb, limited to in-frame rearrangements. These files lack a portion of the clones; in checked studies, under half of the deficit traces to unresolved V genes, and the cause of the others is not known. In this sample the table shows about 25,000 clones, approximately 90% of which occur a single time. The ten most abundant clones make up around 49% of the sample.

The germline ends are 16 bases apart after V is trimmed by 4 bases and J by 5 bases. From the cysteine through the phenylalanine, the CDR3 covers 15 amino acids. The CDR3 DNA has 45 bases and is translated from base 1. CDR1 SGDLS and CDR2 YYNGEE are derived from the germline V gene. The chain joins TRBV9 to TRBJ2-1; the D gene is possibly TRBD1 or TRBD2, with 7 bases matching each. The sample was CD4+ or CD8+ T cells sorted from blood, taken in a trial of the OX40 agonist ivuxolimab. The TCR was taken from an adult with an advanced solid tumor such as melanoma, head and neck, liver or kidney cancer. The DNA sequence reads TGTGCCAGCAGCCCCCAGGGGGGGGCCGACAATGAGCAGTTCTTC. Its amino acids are CASSPQGGADNEQFF.